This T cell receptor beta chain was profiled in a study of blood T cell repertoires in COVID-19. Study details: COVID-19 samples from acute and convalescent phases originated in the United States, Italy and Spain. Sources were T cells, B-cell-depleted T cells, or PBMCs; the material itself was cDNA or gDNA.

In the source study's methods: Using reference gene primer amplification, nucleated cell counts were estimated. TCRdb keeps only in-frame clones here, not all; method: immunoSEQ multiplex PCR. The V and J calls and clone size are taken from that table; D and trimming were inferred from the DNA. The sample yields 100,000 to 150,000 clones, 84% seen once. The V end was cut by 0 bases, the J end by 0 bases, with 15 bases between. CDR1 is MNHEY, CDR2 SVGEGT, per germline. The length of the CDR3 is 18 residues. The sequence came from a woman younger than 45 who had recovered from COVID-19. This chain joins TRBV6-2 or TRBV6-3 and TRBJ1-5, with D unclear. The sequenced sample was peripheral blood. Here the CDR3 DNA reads TGTGCCAGCAGTTACTCACCCCAGGCCCCTTATAGCAATCAGCCCCAGCATTTT. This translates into CASSYSPQAPYSNQPQHF.